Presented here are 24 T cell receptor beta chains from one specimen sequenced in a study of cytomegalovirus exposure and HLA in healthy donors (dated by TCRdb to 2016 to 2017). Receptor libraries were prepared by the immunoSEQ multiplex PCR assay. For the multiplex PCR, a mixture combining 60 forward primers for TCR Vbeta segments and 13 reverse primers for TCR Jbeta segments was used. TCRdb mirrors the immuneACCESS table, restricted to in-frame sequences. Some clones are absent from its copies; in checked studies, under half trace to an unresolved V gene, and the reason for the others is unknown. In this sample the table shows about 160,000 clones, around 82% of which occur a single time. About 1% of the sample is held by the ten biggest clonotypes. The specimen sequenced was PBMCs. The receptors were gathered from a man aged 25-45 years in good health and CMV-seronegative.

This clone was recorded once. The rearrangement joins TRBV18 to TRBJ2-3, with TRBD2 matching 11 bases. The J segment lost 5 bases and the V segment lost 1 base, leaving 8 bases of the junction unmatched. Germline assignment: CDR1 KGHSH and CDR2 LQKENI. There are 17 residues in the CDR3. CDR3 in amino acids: CASSPLSSGGSGDTQYF. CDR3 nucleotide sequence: TGTGCCAGCTCACCACTGTCTAGCGGGGGGAGCGGAGATACGCAGTATTTT.

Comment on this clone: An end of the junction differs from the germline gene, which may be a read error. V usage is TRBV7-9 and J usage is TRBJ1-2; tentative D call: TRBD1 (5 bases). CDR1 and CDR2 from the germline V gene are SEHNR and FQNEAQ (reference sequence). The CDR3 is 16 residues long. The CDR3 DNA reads TGTTCCAGCAGCTTAATTCAGGGATGGGGTAGCTATGGCTACACCTTC. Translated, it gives CSSSLIQGWGSYGYTF.

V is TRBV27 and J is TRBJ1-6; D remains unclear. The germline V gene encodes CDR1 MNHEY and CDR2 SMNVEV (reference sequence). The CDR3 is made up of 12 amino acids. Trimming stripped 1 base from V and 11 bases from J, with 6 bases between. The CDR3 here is CASSLWGAPLHF. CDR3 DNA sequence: TGTGCCAGCAGTTTATGGGGAGCACCCCTCCACTTT.

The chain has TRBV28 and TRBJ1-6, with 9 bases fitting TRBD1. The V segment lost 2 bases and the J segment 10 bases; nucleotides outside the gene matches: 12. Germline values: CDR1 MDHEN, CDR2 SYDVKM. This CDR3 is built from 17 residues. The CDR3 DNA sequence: TGTGCCAGCAGTTTAGAACAGGGGGCATGGCAGAGATCACCCCTCCACTTT. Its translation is CASSLEQGAWQRSPLHF.

This chain's CDR3 is CSVLSGEETQYF. The CDR3 nucleotides are TGCAGCGTTCTTAGCGGGGAAGAGACCCAGTACTTC. The rearrangement joins TRBV29-1 to TRBJ2-5, with 8 bases identical to TRBD2. V shed 5 bases, J shed 3 bases, and the junction held 2 bases outside the gene matches. Germline-derived CDR1 and CDR2 are SQVTM and ANQGSEA. The CDR3 extends over 12 amino acids.

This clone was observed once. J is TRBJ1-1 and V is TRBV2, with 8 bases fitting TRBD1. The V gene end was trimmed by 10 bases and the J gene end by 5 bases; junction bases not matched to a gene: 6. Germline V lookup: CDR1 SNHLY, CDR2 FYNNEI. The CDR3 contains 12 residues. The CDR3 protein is CATGQGWTEAFF. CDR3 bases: TGTGCCACCGGACAGGGATGGACTGAAGCTTTCTTT.

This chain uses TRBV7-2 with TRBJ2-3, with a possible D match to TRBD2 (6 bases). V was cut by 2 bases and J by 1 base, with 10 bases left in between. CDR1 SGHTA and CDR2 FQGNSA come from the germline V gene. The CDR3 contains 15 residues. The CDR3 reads CASSLLASGTDTQYF. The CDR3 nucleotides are TGTGCCAGCAGCTTACTAGCGTCCGGCACAGATACGCAGTATTTT.

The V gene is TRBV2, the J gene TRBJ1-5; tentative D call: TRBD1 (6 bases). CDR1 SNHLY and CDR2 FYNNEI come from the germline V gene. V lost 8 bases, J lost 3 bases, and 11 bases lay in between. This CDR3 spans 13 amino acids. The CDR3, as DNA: TGTGCCAGCGGGGGGGACAACAATCAGCCCCAGCATTTT. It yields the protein CASGGDNNQPQHF.

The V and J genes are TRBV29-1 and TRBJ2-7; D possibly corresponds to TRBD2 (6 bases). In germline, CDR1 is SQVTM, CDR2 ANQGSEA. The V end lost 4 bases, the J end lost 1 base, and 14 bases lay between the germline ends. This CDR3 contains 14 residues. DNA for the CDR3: TGCAGCGTTGGAGTTCGGGGGAGTTCCTACGAGCAGTACTTC. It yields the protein CSVGVRGSSYEQYF.

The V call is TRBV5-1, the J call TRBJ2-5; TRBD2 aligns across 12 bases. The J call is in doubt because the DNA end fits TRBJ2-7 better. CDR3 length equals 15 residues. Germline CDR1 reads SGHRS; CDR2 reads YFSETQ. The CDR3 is CASSLKTSGRGEQYF. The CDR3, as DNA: TGCGCCAGCAGCTTAAAGACTAGCGGGAGAGGCGAGCAGTACTTC.

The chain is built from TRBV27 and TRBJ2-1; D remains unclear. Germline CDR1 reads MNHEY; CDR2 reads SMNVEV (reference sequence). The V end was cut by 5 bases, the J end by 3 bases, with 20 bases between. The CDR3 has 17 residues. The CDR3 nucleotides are TGTGCCAGCAGTCGACGGGTAGGCGGCCAGAACTACAATGAGCAGTTCTTC. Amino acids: CASSRRVGGQNYNEQFF.

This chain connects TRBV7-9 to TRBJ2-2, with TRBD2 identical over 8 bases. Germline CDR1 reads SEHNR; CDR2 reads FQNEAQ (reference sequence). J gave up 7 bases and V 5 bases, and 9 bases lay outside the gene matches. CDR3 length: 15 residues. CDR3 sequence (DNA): TGTGCCAGCAGCCACACGGGAGGGCCGGTCGGGGAGCTGTTTTTT. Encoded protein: CASSHTGGPVGELFF.

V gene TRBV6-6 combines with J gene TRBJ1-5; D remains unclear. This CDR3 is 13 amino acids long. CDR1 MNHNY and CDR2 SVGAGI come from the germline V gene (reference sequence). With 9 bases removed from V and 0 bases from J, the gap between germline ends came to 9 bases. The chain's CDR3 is CASTPSSNQPQHF. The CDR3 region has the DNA TGTGCCAGTACCCCGAGTAGCAATCAGCCCCAGCATTTT.

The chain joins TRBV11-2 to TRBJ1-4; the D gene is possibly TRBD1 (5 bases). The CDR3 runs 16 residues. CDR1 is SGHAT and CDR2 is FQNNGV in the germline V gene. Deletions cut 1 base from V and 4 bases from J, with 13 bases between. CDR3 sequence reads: CASSLAAAGFNEKLFF. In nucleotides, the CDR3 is TGTGCCAGCAGCTTAGCTGCGGCAGGGTTTAATGAAAAACTGTTTTTT.

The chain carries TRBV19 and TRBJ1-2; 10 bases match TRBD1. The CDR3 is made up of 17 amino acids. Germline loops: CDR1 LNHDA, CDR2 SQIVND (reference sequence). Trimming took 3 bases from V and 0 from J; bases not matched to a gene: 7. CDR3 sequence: CASSIRQGALSNYGYTF. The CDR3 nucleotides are TGTGCCAGTAGTATCCGACAGGGGGCGCTTTCTAACTATGGCTACACCTTC.

The CDR3 is CASSLGGGIEAFF. DNA for the CDR3: TGTGCCAGCAGTTTAGGGGGGGGGATTGAAGCTTTCTTT. The chain uses TRBV28 and TRBJ1-1; tentatively, D is TRBD1 (5 bases). The CDR3 spans 13 residues. Germline V gene sequence: CDR1 MDHEN, CDR2 SYDVKM. Between the trimmed V and J ends, which lost 2 bases and 7 bases, there was a span of 11 bases.

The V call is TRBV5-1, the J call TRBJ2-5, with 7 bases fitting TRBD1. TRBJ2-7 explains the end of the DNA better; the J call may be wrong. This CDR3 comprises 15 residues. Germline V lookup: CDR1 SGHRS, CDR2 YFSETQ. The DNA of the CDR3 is TGCGCCAGCAGCTCAAATACAGGGGTGGGCTACGAGCAGTACTTC. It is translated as CASSSNTGVGYEQYF.

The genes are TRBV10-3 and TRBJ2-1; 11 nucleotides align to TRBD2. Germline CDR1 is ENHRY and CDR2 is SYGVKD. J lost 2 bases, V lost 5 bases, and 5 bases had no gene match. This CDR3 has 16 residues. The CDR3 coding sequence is TGTGCCATCAGTCAGGGACTAGCGGTAACCTACAATGAGCAGTTCTTC. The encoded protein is CAISQGLAVTYNEQFF.

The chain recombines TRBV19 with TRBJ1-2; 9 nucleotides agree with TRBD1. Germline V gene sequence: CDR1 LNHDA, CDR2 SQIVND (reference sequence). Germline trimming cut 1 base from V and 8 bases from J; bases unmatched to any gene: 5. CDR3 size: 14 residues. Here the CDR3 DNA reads TGTGCCAGTAGTATAGGGGACAGGGTGGAAGGCTACACCTTC. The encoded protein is CASSIGDRVEGYTF. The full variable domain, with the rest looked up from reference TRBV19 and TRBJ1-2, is DGGITQSPKYLFRKEGQNVTLSCEQNLNHDAMYWYRQDPGQGLRLIYYSQIVNDFQKGDIAEGYSVSREKKESFPLTVTSAQKNPTAFYLCASSIGDRVEGYTFGSGTRLTVV.

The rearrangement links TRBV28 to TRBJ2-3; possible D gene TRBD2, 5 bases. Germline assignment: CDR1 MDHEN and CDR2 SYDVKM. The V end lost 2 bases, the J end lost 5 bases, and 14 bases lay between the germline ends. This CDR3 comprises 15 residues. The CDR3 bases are TGTGCCAGCAGTTTACCCCTCGGGGTAGTAGATACGCAGTATTTT. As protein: CASSLPLGVVDTQYF.

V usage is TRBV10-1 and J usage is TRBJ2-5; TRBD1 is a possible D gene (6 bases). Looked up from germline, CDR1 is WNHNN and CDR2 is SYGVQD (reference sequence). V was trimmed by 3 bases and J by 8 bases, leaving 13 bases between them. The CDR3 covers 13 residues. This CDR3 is CASSEIRGGTQYF. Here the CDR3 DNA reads TGCGCCAGCAGTGAAATCCGAGGGGGAACCCAGTACTTC.

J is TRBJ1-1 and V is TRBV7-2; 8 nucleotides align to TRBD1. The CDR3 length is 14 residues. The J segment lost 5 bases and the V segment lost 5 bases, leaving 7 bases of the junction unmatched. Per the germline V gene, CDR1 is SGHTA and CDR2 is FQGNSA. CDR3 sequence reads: CASSVHRGRTEAFF. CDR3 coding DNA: TGTGCCAGCAGCGTTCACAGGGGGAGGACTGAAGCTTTCTTT.

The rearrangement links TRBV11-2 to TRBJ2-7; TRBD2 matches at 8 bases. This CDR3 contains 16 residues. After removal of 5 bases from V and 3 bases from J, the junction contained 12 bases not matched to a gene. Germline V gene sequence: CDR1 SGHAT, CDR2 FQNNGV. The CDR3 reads CASSLISGRSGYEQYF. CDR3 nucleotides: TGTGCCAGCAGCCTGATAAGCGGGAGATCTGGCTACGAGCAGTACTTC.

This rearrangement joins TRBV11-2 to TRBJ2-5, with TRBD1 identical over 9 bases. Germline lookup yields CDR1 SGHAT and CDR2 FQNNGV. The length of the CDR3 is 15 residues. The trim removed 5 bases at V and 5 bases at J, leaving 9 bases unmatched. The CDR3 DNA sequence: TGTGCCAGCAGCGCCTACGACAGGGGGGGGGAGACCCAGTACTTC. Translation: CASSAYDRGGETQYF.